This is a list of T cell receptor beta chains from one sample in a study of T cell changes during pregnancy in multiple sclerosis. TCRdb keeps only in-frame clones here, not all; method: immunoSEQ multiplex PCR. The profile shows about 44,000 clones, approximately 92% of them singletons. This sample comprised CD4+ T cells from peripheral blood mononuclear cells, obtained in the first trimester of pregnancy. These receptors all stem from a female donor with multiple sclerosis, enrolled in a pregnancy study. CDR3s include the opening cysteine and the closing phenylalanine or tryptophan. A D gene is named only where the DNA matches it firmly. Rows give clone size only sometimes, using once, few, many, or a class for an expanded clone.

TRBJ2-7 - TRBV27 - CASSTSSLAVSYEQYF TGTGCCAGCAGTACCTCCTCTTTGGCGGTCTCCTACGAGCAGTACTTC
TRBJ1-2 - TRBV19 TRBD1 CASSIDWQGAGGYTF TGTGCCAGTAGTATAGACTGGCAGGGGGCAGGGGGCTACACCTTC
TRBJ1-2 - TRBV28 TRBD1 CASSSGTGTFYGYTF TGTGCCAGCAGTTCCGGGACAGGGACCTTCTATGGCTACACCTTC
TRBJ2-1 - TRBV7-9 TRBD2 CASRGLVLNNEQFF TGTGCCAGCAGAGGACTAGTCCTAAACAATGAGCAGTTCTTC
TRBJ2-7 - TRBV5-1 TRBD1 CASSTQVRTGDPYEQYF TGCGCCAGCAGCACCCAAGTCCGGACAGGGGACCCCTACGAGCAGTACTTC
TRBJ2-1 - TRBV5-4 - CASSLGGANEQFF TGTGCCAGCAGCCTCGGTGGGGCTAATGAGCAGTTCTTC
TRBJ1-2 - TRBV25-1 TRBD1 CASSGGQGHGYTF TGTGCCAGCAGTGGGGGACAGGGACATGGCTACACCTTC
TRBJ1-2 once TRBV5-4 TRBD1 CASSPPGTATNYGYTF TGTGCCAGCAGCCCTCCTGGGACAGCAACTAACTATGGCTACACCTTC
TRBJ2-3 - TRBV13 - CASSFSGPADTQYF TGTGCCAGCAGCTTCAGCGGTCCGGCGGATACGCAGTATTTT
TRBJ2-3 - TRBV27 TRBD2 CASRVAGGPTQYF TGTGCCAGCAGGGTAGCGGGAGGGCCGACGCAGTATTTT
TRBJ2-1 - TRBV28 TRBD2 CASSPRTSGRSYNEQFF TGTGCCAGCAGTCCCCGGACTAGCGGTCGCTCCTACAATGAGCAGTTCTTC
TRBJ1-1 few TRBV19 - CASSMWPNTEAFF TGTGCCAGTAGTATGTGGCCGAACACTGAAGCTTTCTTT
TRBJ2-7 - TRBV7-9 - CASSLETSYEQYF TGTGCCAGCAGCTTAGAGACTAGCTACGAGCAGTACTTC
TRBJ2-1 - TRBV6-5 TRBD2 CASKRGRASNEQFF TGTGCCAGCAAGCGCGGGAGGGCCTCGAATGAGCAGTTCTTC
TRBJ1-1 - TRBV28 - CASSPGGQVSEAFF TGTGCCAGCAGTCCCGGCGGGCAGGTCTCTGAAGCTTTCTTT
TRBJ1-5 - TRBV6-6 - CASTTAVSNQPQHF TGTGCCAGCACAACAGCAGTGAGCAATCAGCCCCAGCATTTT
TRBJ1-5 - TRBV6-5 - CASSYSYRLNQPQHF TGTGCCAGCAGTTACAGCTACAGGCTAAATCAGCCCCAGCATTTT
TRBJ2-1 - TRBV4-2 TRBD2 CASSQPPGLEIHNEQFF TGTGCCAGCAGCCAGCCTCCGGGACTAGAGATCCACAATGAGCAGTTCTTC
TRBJ2-7 - TRBV19 TRBD2 CASSMASGSYEQYF TGTGCCAGTAGTATGGCTAGCGGGAGTTACGAGCAGTACTTC
TRBJ2-2 - TRBV5-1 - CASSPFPNTGELFF TGCGCCAGCAGCCCCTTTCCTAACACCGGGGAGCTGTTTTTT
TRBJ2-7 - TRBV13 - CASSLSGEQYF TGTGCCAGCAGCTTATCAGGCGAGCAGTACTTC
TRBJ2-7 once TRBV5-1 TRBD2 CASSLGGREALSYEQYF TGCGCCAGCAGCTTGGGGGGCCGGGAGGCCCTCTCCTACGAGCAGTACTTC
TRBJ1-1 once TRBV6-6 - CASSWGAEAFF TGTGCCAGCTCTTGGGGGGCTGAAGCTTTCTTT
TRBJ2-7 - TRBV7-2 TRBD2 CASSPLTSGRGEQYF TGTGCCAGCAGCCCACTGACTAGCGGGAGGGGCGAGCAGTACTTC
TRBJ1-2 - TRBV6-5 - CASSRRGYGYTF TGTGCCAGCAGCCGCAGGGGCTATGGCTACACCTTC
TRBJ2-3 - TRBV5-1 - CASSSRGDTQYF TGCGCCAGCAGCTCTAGGGGAGATACGCAGTATTTT
TRBJ2-1 few TRBV28 TRBD2 CASRLAGVYNEQFF TGTGCCAGCAGACTAGCGGGAGTTTACAATGAGCAGTTCTTC
TRBJ2-7 - TRBV11-2 TRBD2 CASRMTSALGYEQYF TGTGCCAGCAGAATGACTAGCGCCCTAGGGTACGAGCAGTACTTC
TRBJ1-2 once TRBV2 - CASSLQRIYGYTF TGTGCCAGCAGCTTACAGCGGATCTATGGCTACACCTTC
TRBJ1-1 - TRBV19 TRBD1 CASTKGGTGYTEAFF TGTGCCAGTACCAAGGGGGGGACAGGATACACTGAAGCTTTCTTT
TRBJ2-1 once TRBV30 - CAWSVGDYNEQFF TGTGCCTGGAGTGTGGGAGACTACAATGAGCAGTTCTTC
TRBJ1-4 - TRBV7-9 TRBD1 CASSKGQGHLSNEKLFF TGTGCCAGCAGCAAGGGACAGGGGCACCTCTCTAATGAAAAACTGTTTTTT
TRBJ2-1 - TRBV5-1 - CASSRDSEQFF TGCGCCAGCAGCCGGGACTCTGAGCAGTTCTTC
TRBJ1-2 - TRBV29-1 TRBD1 CSVAHGQGENYGYTF TGCAGCGTCGCCCACGGACAGGGAGAGAACTATGGCTACACCTTC
TRBJ2-1 - TRBV7-2 - CASSPFGQINEQFF TGTGCCAGCAGCCCATTTGGCCAAATCAATGAGCAGTTCTTC
TRBJ2-7 once TRBV28 - CASSLAREQYF TGTGCCAGCAGTTTGGCCCGCGAGCAGTACTTC
TRBJ2-2 - TRBV11-3 TRBD2 CASSTAGGGTGELFF TGTGCCAGCAGCACAGCGGGAGGGGGCACCGGGGAGCTGTTTTTT
TRBJ2-3 - TRBV5-1 - CASSTLGDTQYF TGCGCCAGCAGCACCCTAGGTGATACGCAGTATTTT
TRBJ1-4 - TRBV6-5 TRBD1 CASSVDRGGKLFF TGTGCCAGCAGTGTGGACAGGGGAGGAAAACTGTTTTTT
TRBJ1-5 few TRBV9 - CASSVRWGRSNQPQHF TGTGCCAGCAGCGTTAGATGGGGGCGTAGCAATCAGCCCCAGCATTTT
TRBJ2-2 - TRBV19 - CASSLAGYAGELFF TGTGCCAGTAGTCTGGCAGGGTACGCCGGGGAGCTGTTTTTT
TRBJ2-7 once TRBV29-1 TRBD1 CSARPQDRPGEQYF TGCAGCGCCCGGCCCCAGGACAGGCCTGGCGAGCAGTACTTC
TRBJ2-2 once TRBV30 - CAWATSTGELFF TGTGCCTGGGCAACGAGCACCGGGGAGCTGTTTTTT
TRBJ2-1 - TRBV9 TRBD1 CASSRTGQGANEQFF TGTGCCAGCAGCCGAACGGGACAGGGGGCCAATGAGCAGTTCTTC
TRBJ2-7 - TRBV28 - CASSSPTFPQYF TGTGCCAGCAGTTCGCCCACTTTTCCACAGTACTTC
TRBJ1-4 - TRBV6-5 - CASRLARGANEKLFF TGTGCCAGCAGGCTGGCCCGGGGTGCTAATGAAAAACTGTTTTTT
TRBJ2-3 - TRBV5-1 TRBD1 CASSLAGQGTDTQYF TGCGCCAGCAGCTTGGCCGGACAGGGGACAGATACGCAGTATTTT
TRBJ1-5 - TRBV7-6 - CASSLGKAGDSSNQPQHF TGTGCCAGCAGCTTAGGGAAGGCCGGGGACTCAAGCAATCAGCCCCAGCATTTT
TRBJ2-7 - TRBV11-2 - CASSTADF TGTGCCAGCAGTACGGCGGATTTC
TRBJ1-5 - TRBV28 TRBD1 CAILQGVHQPQHF TGTGCCATACTACAGGGGGTGCATCAGCCCCAGCATTTT
TRBJ2-7 - TRBV30 - CAWRRGRVEGYEQYF TGTGCCTGGAGGCGGGGGCGGGTAGAGGGCTACGAGCAGTACTTC
TRBJ2-5 - TRBV6-6 - CASSSPRQTETQYF TGTGCCAGCAGTTCCCCGAGACAGACGGAGACCCAGTACTTC